The T cell receptor (beta chain) described here comes from a study of cytomegalovirus exposure and HLA in healthy donors. The overall study: Earlier results showed some 120 million unique TCR beta sequences derived from some 190 million T cells. Just over 80% of 398 genotyped donors fell in the Caucasian-associated ancestry cluster. Roughly 86 million unique TCRs from HLA-typed donors made up an early data release.

V shed 2 bases and J shed 5 bases, with 9 bases lying between them. Germline V gene lookup returns CDR1 SGHAT and CDR2 FQNNGV. The CDR3 runs to 13 residues. In its sample, this clone was seen a few times. Its antigen is still unknown. Findings of the study overall: The HLA-A and HLA-B alleles of most subjects were reportedly predicted accurately from TCR beta sequences.

PCR was performed using 60 Vbeta and 13 Jbeta primers. Profiled with immunoSEQ multiplex PCR; TCRdb holds only in-frame clones, not every one. Of 85,000 to 130,000 clones listed, 10% are singletons. The chain uses TRBV11-2 and TRBJ2-5; D remains unclear. The specimen was PBMCs. The TCR sequence derives from a man aged 40-49 years in good health and CMV-seropositive. This CDR3 reads CASSLQVTETQYF. The CDR3 DNA follows: TGTGCCAGCAGCTTACAGGTCACCGAGACCCAGTACTTC.